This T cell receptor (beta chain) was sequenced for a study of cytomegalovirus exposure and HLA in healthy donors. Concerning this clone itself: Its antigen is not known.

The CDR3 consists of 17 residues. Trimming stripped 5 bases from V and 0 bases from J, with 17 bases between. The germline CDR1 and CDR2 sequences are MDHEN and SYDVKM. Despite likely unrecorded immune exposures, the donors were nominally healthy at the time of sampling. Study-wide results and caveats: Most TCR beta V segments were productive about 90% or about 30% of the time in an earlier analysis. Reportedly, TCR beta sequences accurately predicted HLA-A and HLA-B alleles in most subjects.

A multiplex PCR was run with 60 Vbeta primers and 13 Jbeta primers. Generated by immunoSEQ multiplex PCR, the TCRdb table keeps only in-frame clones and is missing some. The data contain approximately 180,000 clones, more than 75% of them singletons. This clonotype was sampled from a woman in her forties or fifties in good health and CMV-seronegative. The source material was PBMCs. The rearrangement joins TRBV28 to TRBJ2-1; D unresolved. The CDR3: CASSLPQPGSSYNEQFF. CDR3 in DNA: TGTGCCAGCAGTCTGCCCCAACCCGGGTCCTCCTACAATGAGCAGTTCTTC.